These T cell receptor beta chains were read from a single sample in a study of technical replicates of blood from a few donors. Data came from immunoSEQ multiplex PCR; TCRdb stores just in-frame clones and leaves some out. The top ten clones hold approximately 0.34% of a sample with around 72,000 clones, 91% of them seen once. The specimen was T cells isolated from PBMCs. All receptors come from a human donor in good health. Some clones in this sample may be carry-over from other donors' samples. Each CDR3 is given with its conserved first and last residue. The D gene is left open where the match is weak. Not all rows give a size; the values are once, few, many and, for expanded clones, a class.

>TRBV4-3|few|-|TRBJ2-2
TGCGCCAGCAGCCAAGTTCCGGGGGCGAACACCGGGGAGCTGTTTTTT
CASSQVPGANTGELFF
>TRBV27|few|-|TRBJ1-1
TGTGCCAGCAGTTTCGGGGGAGGAGGAACTGAAGCTTTCTTT
CASSFGGGGTEAFF
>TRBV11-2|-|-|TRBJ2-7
TGTGCCAGCAGCTCCGTCCTGGGCCCGGGAGTATCGAACGAGCAGTACTTC
CASSSVLGPGVSNEQYF
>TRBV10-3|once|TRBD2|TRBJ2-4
TGTGCCATCAGTGCCTCGGATAGCGGGGGGTCCAAAAACATTCAGTACTTC
CAISASDSGGSKNIQYF
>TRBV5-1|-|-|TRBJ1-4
TGCGCCAGCAGCTTTGGTTCAGGGCGGGATAATGAAAAACTGTTTTTT
CASSFGSGRDNEKLFF
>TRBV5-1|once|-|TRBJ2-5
TGCGCCAGCAGCTTTAGAGGCAGGGCAGAGACCCAGTACTTC
CASSFRGRAETQYF
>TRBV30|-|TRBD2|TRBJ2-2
TGTGCCTGGAGCGGTGAAAGGATACGGGAGGGCCTTCTTGACACCGGGGAGCTGTTTTTT
CAWSGERIREGLLDTGELFF
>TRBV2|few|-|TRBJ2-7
TGTGCCAGCAGTTTACGGGAGCAGTACTTC
CASSLREQYF
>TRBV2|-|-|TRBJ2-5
TGTGCCAGCACGACTACTCGAGAGACCCAGTACTTC
CASTTTRETQYF
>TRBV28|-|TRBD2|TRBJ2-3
TGTGCCAGCAGTTTAAATCTTGGCGGGAGCGGATCAGATACGCAGTATTTT
CASSLNLGGSGSDTQYF
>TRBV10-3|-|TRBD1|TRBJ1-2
TGTGCCATCAGGGAACAGGGGGAGGCCATCTATGGCTACACCTTC
CAIREQGEAIYGYTF
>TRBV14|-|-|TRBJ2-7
TGTGCCAGCAGCCGCCGGACTCCGGGGGAAGGCTACGAGCAGTACTTC
CASSRRTPGEGYEQYF
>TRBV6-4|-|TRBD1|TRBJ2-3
TGTGCCAGCAGACAGGGGAAGGCAGATACGCAGTATTTT
CASRQGKADTQYF
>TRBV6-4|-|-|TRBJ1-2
TGTGCCAGCAGTGACTCCGTCGGGGGCTACACCTTC
CASSDSVGGYTF
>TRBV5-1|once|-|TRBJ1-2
TGCGCCAGCAGCTCTGGACAGACCTATGGCTACACCTTC
CASSSGQTYGYTF
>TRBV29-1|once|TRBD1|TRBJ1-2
TGCAGCGCTGAACGGGACAGGGGGTATGGAGGCTACACCTTC
CSAERDRGYGGYTF